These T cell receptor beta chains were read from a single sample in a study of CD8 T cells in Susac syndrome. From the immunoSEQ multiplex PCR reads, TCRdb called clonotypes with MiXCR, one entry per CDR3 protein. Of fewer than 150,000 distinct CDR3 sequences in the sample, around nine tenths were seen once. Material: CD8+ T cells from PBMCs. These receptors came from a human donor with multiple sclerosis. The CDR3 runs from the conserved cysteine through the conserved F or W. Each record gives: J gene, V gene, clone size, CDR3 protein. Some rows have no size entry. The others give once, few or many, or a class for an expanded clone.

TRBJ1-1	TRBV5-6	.	CASSPDRTEAFF
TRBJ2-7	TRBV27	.	CASSFLPVNSPSYEQYF
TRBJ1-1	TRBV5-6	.	CASNSFEGPNTEAFF
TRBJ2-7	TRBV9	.	CASSVAGLAGTYEQYF
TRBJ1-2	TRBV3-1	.	CASSQEYGSLNYGYTF
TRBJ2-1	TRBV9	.	CASSGTSGYNEQFF
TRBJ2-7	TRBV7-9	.	CASSLVGRASYEQYF
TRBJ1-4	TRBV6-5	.	CASSYSTGERGEKLFF
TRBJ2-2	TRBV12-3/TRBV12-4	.	CASSSQGAYTGELFF
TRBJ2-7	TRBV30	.	CAWSIAGRQYF
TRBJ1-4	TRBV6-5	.	CASSYSSTTNEKLFF
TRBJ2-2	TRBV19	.	CASSPFIGGEGRSGELFF
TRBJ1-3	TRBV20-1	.	CSARDASGGAGNTIYF
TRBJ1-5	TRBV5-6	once	CASSLAIGDQPQHF
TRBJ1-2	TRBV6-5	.	CANRPEGTDPEGYTF
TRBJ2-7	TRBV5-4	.	CASSVGSYEQYF
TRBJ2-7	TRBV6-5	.	CASSSLVAGTTYEQYF
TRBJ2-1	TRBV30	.	CAWSPSNEQFF
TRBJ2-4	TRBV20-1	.	CSAREANLDIQYF
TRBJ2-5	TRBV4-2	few	CASSQGDGGTSQYF
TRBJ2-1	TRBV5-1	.	CASGASGSSYNEQFF
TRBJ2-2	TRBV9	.	CASSPRPGTSGIPGELFF
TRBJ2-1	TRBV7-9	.	CASSLVVTRNEQFF
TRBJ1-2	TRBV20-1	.	CSARDPLTGANYGYTF
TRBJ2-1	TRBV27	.	CASSLYAGSGVYNEQFF
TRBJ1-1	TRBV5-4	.	CASSPGLAEAFF
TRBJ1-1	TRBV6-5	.	CASSYSGQTEAFF
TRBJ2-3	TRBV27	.	CASKPYLEGGPDTQYF
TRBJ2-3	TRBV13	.	CASTAGRSDTQYF
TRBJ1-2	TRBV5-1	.	CASSLEEQGGIYGYTF
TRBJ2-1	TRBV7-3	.	CASSLREDYNEQFF
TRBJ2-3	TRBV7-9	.	CASTPRTTDTQYF
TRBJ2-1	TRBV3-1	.	CASSQGSRWGGYNEQFF
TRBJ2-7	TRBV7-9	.	CASSLVRGIDEQYF
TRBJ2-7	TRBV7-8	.	CASRVGNEQYF
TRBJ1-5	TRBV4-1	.	CASSQNLYSNQPQHF
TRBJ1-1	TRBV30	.	CAWSTGMNTEAFF
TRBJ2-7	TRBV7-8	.	CASSTLAGTYEQYF